The clone carrying this T cell receptor beta chain was detected a few times. The source of the sample is a study of T-cell memory formation after mild COVID-19. In TCRdb, the 5' RACE reads were re-called with MiXCR into one record per CDR3 protein. The sample shows about 400,000 distinct CDR3 sequences, 20% to 30% of them seen only once. The germline CDR1 and CDR2 sequences are SEHNR and FQNEAQ (reference sequence). The CDR3 is 15 residues long. Trimming stripped 4 bases from V and 3 bases from J, with 16 bases between. This TCR was recovered from an adult woman who had mild COVID-19 (a few samples of this study predate the infection). Cell type and time point are not known. Source material: PBMCs or a T cell subset sorted from them (not recorded which). The chain is built from TRBV7-9 and TRBJ2-7; either TRBD1 or TRBD2 may supply D (5 bases each). CDR3: CASSSRPSRGYEQYF. The CDR3 nucleotides are TGTGCCAGCAGCTCACGACCCTCGAGGGGCTACGAGCAGTACTTC.